The rows below give T cell receptor beta chains drawn from one sample of a study of T cell responses to AZD1222 COVID-19 vaccine. TCRdb's copy holds only in-frame clones and misses some; the assay was immunoSEQ multiplex PCR. The sample holds 150,000 to 200,000 clones, roughly 88% seen once. Sequencing used peripheral blood, obtained 28 days after the second AZD1222 dose. Source of these receptors: an adult who received the AZD1222 COVID-19 vaccine. Each CDR3 is given with its conserved first and last residue. A D gene is named only where the DNA matches it firmly. Only part of the rows carry a size: once, few, many, or a class if the clone is expanded.

clone_size d_call j_call v_call cdr3_aa cdr3_nt
once NA TRBJ2-7 TRBV6-2/TRBV6-3 CASSYDTEQYF TGTGCCAGCAGTTACGACACCGAGCAGTACTTC
NA TRBD2 TRBJ2-3 TRBV3-1/TRBV3-2 CASSHGLAGGSSTDTQYF TGTGCCAGCAGCCATGGGCTAGCGGGGGGTTCTAGCACAGATACGCAGTATTTT
NA NA TRBJ2-5 TRBV7-2 CASSLDWGQETQYF TGTGCCAGCAGCTTAGATTGGGGTCAAGAGACCCAGTACTTC
once NA TRBJ1-5 TRBV19 CASSSDRRSNQPQHF TGTGCCAGTAGCAGCGACAGGAGGAGCAATCAGCCCCAGCATTTT
NA NA TRBJ1-1 TRBV7-3 CASSSAGNTEAFF TGTGCCAGCAGCTCGGCAGGGAACACTGAAGCTTTCTTT
NA NA TRBJ1-4 TRBV9 CASSPEGFPGANEKLFF TGTGCCAGCAGCCCGGAGGGGTTCCCCGGGGCTAATGAAAAACTGTTTTTT
NA NA TRBJ2-2 TRBV7-8 CASSLGQSTGELFF TGTGCCAGCAGCTTAGGACAGTCGACCGGGGAGCTGTTTTTT
NA NA TRBJ1-3 TRBV7-2 CASSHFREPGLSGNTIYF TGTGCCAGCAGCCATTTCAGAGAGCCAGGGCTCTCTGGAAACACCATATATTTT
NA TRBD2 TRBJ2-5 TRBV3-1/TRBV3-2 CASSQGPTSGLGGTQYF TGTGCCAGCAGCCAGGGTCCGACTAGCGGGCTGGGGGGGACCCAGTACTTC
NA NA TRBJ2-5 TRBV24-1 CATSDSKRGGRMDKETQYF TGTGCCACCAGTGATTCCAAAAGAGGGGGGCGAATGGACAAAGAGACCCAGTACTTC
NA NA TRBJ1-2 TRBV30 CAWNRDLTNYGYTF TGTGCCTGGAATAGGGACCTCACTAACTATGGCTACACCTTC
NA NA TRBJ2-7 TRBV13 CASSLVGLTYEQYF TGTGCCAGCAGCTTAGTCGGCTTGACCTACGAGCAGTACTTC
NA TRBD1 TRBJ1-2 TRBV6-1 CASSEEGTGLYPMSGDGYTF TGTGCCAGCAGTGAAGAGGGGACAGGCCTCTATCCGATGTCGGGGGATGGCTACACCTTC
NA NA TRBJ2-3 TRBV2 CASRTGWDTQYF TGTGCCAGCCGAACAGGGTGGGATACGCAGTATTTT
once TRBD1 TRBJ1-5 TRBV18 CASSRQGGGRNQPQHF TGTGCCAGCTCACGACAGGGAGGAGGTCGCAATCAGCCCCAGCATTTT
NA NA TRBJ1-4 TRBV5-6 CASSLQGSNEKLFF TGTGCCAGCAGCTTGCAGGGCTCTAATGAAAAACTGTTTTTT
NA TRBD2 TRBJ2-7 TRBV7-2 CASSLRASGSSYEQYF TGTGCCAGCAGCCTGAGGGCTAGCGGGAGCTCCTACGAGCAGTACTTC
NA TRBD1 TRBJ1-2 TRBV12-3/TRBV12-4 CASLEAYRGSYTF TGTGCCAGCCTAGAAGCTTACAGGGGCAGCTACACCTTC
NA NA TRBJ1-2 TRBV19 CATTIGFYGYTF TGTGCCACAACGATTGGTTTTTATGGCTACACCTTC
NA NA TRBJ1-6 TRBV30 CAWTFNNSPLHF TGTGCCTGGACTTTCAATAATTCACCCCTCCACTTT
NA NA TRBJ1-1 TRBV7-3 CASSSGPNTEAFF TGTGCCAGCAGCTCGGGACCGAACACTGAAGCTTTCTTT
NA TRBD1 TRBJ1-1 TRBV7-2 CASAWDRLRQAFF TGTGCCAGCGCCTGGGACAGGCTTCGACAAGCTTTCTTT
NA NA TRBJ2-7 TRBV18 CASSSQGTSYEQYF TGTGCCAGCTCATCACAGGGGACTTCCTACGAGCAGTACTTC
NA TRBD2 TRBJ2-5 TRBV4-1 CASSQQRGPGGRKETQYF TGCGCCAGCAGCCAACAAAGAGGCCCAGGCGGGAGGAAAGAGACCCAGTACTTC
NA NA TRBJ1-3 TRBV6-5 CASSLGLSGNTIYF TGTGCCAGCAGTCTGGGTCTCTCTGGAAACACCATATATTTT
NA NA TRBJ2-5 TRBV18 CASSQQETQYF TGTGCCAGCTCCCAACAAGAGACCCAGTACTTC
NA TRBD1 TRBJ2-7 TRBV2 CASRHGQGLAYEQYF TGTGCCAGCAGGCACGGACAGGGGTTGGCCTACGAGCAGTACTTC
NA TRBD1 TRBJ1-1 TRBV30 CAWNADRGTEAFF TGTGCCTGGAACGCGGACAGGGGCACTGAAGCTTTCTTT
few NA TRBJ2-1 TRBV7-6 CASSLAPNTGFGTLSSEQFF TGTGCCAGCAGCTTAGCGCCTAATACGGGGTTTGGGACCCTTTCTTCTGAGCAGTTCTTC
NA TRBD1 TRBJ1-6 TRBV2 CASSEADREDSPLHF TGTGCCAGCAGTGAAGCGGACAGGGAGGATTCACCCCTCCACTTT
few NA TRBJ2-7 TRBV5-6 CASSLGQDLYEQYF TGTGCCAGCAGCTTGGGACAGGACCTATACGAGCAGTACTTC
once NA TRBJ2-5 TRBV7-2 CASSLARNSETQYF TGTGCCAGCAGCTTAGCGAGGAACTCTGAGACCCAGTACTTC
once NA TRBJ1-1 TRBV5-1 CASSLRLGANTEAFF TGCGCCAGCAGCCTGAGGCTGGGGGCAAACACTGAAGCTTTCTTT
NA TRBD2 TRBJ2-1 TRBV11-3 CASSPRHGGGFQNEQFF TGTGCCAGCAGCCCCCGCCACGGGGGGGGATTTCAGAATGAGCAGTTCTTC
NA NA TRBJ1-5 TRBV12-5 CASGLVLGQGINQPQHF TGTGCTAGTGGTTTGGTACTTGGGCAGGGGATTAATCAGCCCCAGCATTTT
NA TRBD2 TRBJ2-3 TRBV7-3 CASSAASGGDTQYF TGTGCCAGCAGCGCAGCTAGCGGGGGTGATACGCAGTATTTT
once NA TRBJ1-1 TRBV6-6 CASSYVLNTEAFF TGTGCCAGCAGTTACGTCCTTAACACTGAAGCTTTCTTT
NA TRBD1 TRBJ2-2 TRBV5-1 CASSVQPGQGNTGELFF TGCGCCAGCAGCGTGCAGCCGGGACAGGGGAACACCGGGGAGCTGTTTTTT
NA TRBD1 TRBJ2-1 TRBV5-4 CASSSRQGHYNEQFF TGTGCCAGCAGCTCCAGACAGGGACACTACAATGAGCAGTTCTTC
NA NA TRBJ2-1 TRBV11-3 CASSLNSLSSYNEQFF TGTGCCAGCAGCTTAAACAGCCTGAGCTCCTACAATGAGCAGTTCTTC
NA TRBD1 TRBJ2-7 TRBV25-1 CASSAPPPGTGGYEQYF TGTGCCAGCAGTGCCCCTCCACCCGGGACAGGGGGATACGAGCAGTACTTC
NA TRBD1 TRBJ1-5 TRBV6-7 CASSYLMTGGSNQPQHF TGTGCCAGCAGTTATCTTATGACAGGGGGCAGCAATCAGCCCCAGCATTTT
NA NA TRBJ1-3 TRBV5-1 CASTWTTASGNTIYF TGCGCCAGCACTTGGACAACCGCCTCTGGAAACACCATATATTTT
NA NA TRBJ2-7 TRBV2 CASTLGGVGEQYF TGTGCCAGCACGCTAGGCGGGGTCGGCGAGCAGTACTTC
NA TRBD1 TRBJ1-4 TRBV28 CASSSIGQGATNEKLFF TGTGCCAGCAGTTCGATTGGACAGGGAGCAACTAATGAAAAACTGTTTTTT
once TRBD1 TRBJ1-1 TRBV14 CASSRQGAGRNTEAFF TGTGCCAGCAGTCGACAGGGGGCGGGTAGGAACACTGAAGCTTTCTTT
once TRBD1 TRBJ1-1 TRBV28 CLVLGQGFETEAFF TGCTTGGTCCTCGGACAGGGGTTTGAAACTGAAGCTTTCTTT
NA NA TRBJ1-3 TRBV3-1/TRBV3-2 CASSPTGNTIYF TGTGCCAGCAGCCCCACAGGAAACACCATATATTTT
NA NA TRBJ1-3 TRBV19 CASSTGGSGNTIYF TGTGCCAGTAGTACGGGCGGCTCTGGAAACACCATATATTTT